A selection of T cell receptor beta chains follows, all from one sample in a study of blood T cell repertoires in COVID-19. TCRdb keeps only in-frame clones here, not all; method: immunoSEQ multiplex PCR. The repertoire holds 150,000 to 200,000 clones, 80% to 90% seen once, with under 2% in the top ten. The sample consisted of peripheral blood. The receptors were gathered from a man younger than 35 who had recovered from COVID-19. Both conserved end residues are trimmed from each CDR3. Fields, in order: V gene, clone size, J gene, CDR3 protein. Expanded clones are given a class, and other clones once, few, many or no size at all.

>TRBV28|NA|TRBJ2-2
ASQTRTGKGINTGELF
>TRBV10-3|NA|TRBJ2-7
AISDGSSYEQY
>TRBV19|NA|TRBJ2-2
ASSGRTGANTGELF
>TRBV10-1|NA|TRBJ1-5
ASSEPDPGQGANQPQH
>TRBV19|NA|TRBJ2-5
ASSNAGAGTQY
>TRBV10-3|NA|TRBJ2-7
AISESLAGRRGASYEQY
>TRBV6-5|NA|TRBJ1-5
ASSPGRNQPQH
>TRBV6-2/TRBV6-3|NA|TRBJ2-3
ASSATSGRSDTQY
>TRBV7-2|NA|TRBJ2-3
ASSLDRASTDTQY
>TRBV6-6|few|TRBJ2-7
ASSSGTGLIEQY
>TRBV6-5|NA|TRBJ2-7
ASSMDRLVSEQY
>TRBV10-3|NA|TRBJ1-5
AITGYSNQPQH
>TRBV6-1|NA|TRBJ1-4
ASRSTGGGEKLF
>TRBV4-3|NA|TRBJ2-1
ASSQGQGSYNEQF
>TRBV27|NA|TRBJ2-5
ASSLRDRRGETQY
>TRBV4-3|NA|TRBJ2-3
ASSQGGGSTDTQY
>TRBV6-2/TRBV6-3|NA|TRBJ1-1
ASSPRGAGQAF
>TRBV6-2/TRBV6-3|NA|TRBJ1-2
ASSKRTGGLDGYT
>TRBV28|once|TRBJ2-1
ASSLQRLAGDNEQF
>TRBV5-1|NA|TRBJ2-1
ASSGGGGREQF
>TRBV15|NA|TRBJ1-5
ATPLRVKKPQH
>TRBV29-1|few|TRBJ2-7
SVEEAGSGQY
>TRBV2|once|TRBJ1-4
ASNTGRGNEKLF
>TRBV7-6|NA|TRBJ2-2
ASSLWSRGLSNTGELF
>TRBV6-5|NA|TRBJ1-3
ASSSHGVQGNTIY
>TRBV11-2|NA|TRBJ2-3
ASSSGTSGRTTDTQY
>TRBV2|NA|TRBJ2-7
ASRGLAGESGEQY
>TRBV5-8|NA|TRBJ1-5
ASSSRGTQPQH
>TRBV19|NA|TRBJ2-1
ASSIGQGAKNNEQF
>TRBV24-1|NA|TRBJ2-1
ATGTGGLGEQF
>TRBV5-4|NA|TRBJ2-2
ASTRWQGVNTGELF
>TRBV19|NA|TRBJ2-1
ASCLSGSAYNEQF
>TRBV29-1|NA|TRBJ2-7
SGTSGYEQY
>TRBV7-9|NA|TRBJ1-1
ASSRGQGQVNTEAF
>TRBV2|once|TRBJ2-1
ASSPDRVVYNEQF
>TRBV25-1|once|TRBJ2-2
ASSPPLEEPKLF
>TRBV2|NA|TRBJ2-7
ASSVVGEQY
>TRBV6-1|NA|TRBJ2-7
ASSEGRGLYEQY
>TRBV18|NA|TRBJ1-2
ASSPKDRKNGDGYT
>TRBV28|few|TRBJ1-2
ASSLGQHYGYT
>TRBV24-1|NA|TRBJ2-7
ATSDRTAGGSYEQY
>TRBV28|few|TRBJ1-1
ASSLAPGTEAF
>TRBV9|NA|TRBJ2-3
ASSLLPEGQDTQY
>TRBV27|NA|TRBJ2-1
ASSPTGTSGNNEQF
>TRBV10-3|NA|TRBJ2-3
AISDSQGADTQY
>TRBV6-5|NA|TRBJ1-1
ASMSGTEAF
>TRBV6-2/TRBV6-3|once|TRBJ2-7
ASSYSDSRYEQY
>TRBV7-7|NA|TRBJ1-2
ASIGTGDDFSYGYT
>TRBV19|NA|TRBJ2-5
ASSHELVAGGASETQY
>TRBV6-5|NA|TRBJ2-2
ASSYSTQGVGELF
>TRBV4-1|NA|TRBJ2-1
ASSRDSGRAVDEQF
>TRBV5-6|NA|TRBJ2-2
ASKGAASRSGELF
>TRBV4-1|NA|TRBJ2-7
ASSQGRQGGRSYEQY